This passage covers 30 T cell receptor beta chains from one sample sequenced in a study of response to subunit inactivated influenza vaccine. TCRdb recomputed calls from the RT-PCR reads with MiXCR, one row per CDR3 protein. The sample shows around 540,000 distinct CDR3 sequences, 12% of them seen only once. The material sequenced was PBMCs from blood, taken on the day of vaccination. These receptors were obtained from a man aged 50 to 60 who received an inactivated influenza vaccine.

This rearrangement joins TRBV3-1 to TRBJ2-1, with 14 bases fitting TRBD2. CDR3 length: 13 residues. The V gene's germline CDR1 is LGHDT and CDR2 YNNKEL (reference sequence). V trimming: 9 bases; J trimming: 9 bases; junction bases outside the gene matches: 4. The CDR3 DNA sequence: TGTGCCAGAGGGACTAGCGGGAGAAGTGAGCAGTTCTTC. Translating gives CARGTSGRSEQFF.

This clonotype showed up just a few times. The chain combines TRBV7-2 with TRBJ2-1; 7 nucleotides align to TRBD1. This CDR3 has 14 residues. Germline-derived CDR1 and CDR2 are SGHTA and FQGNSA. J lost 7 bases, V lost 6 bases, and 9 bases had no gene match. The CDR3 nucleotides read TGTGCCAGCAGACTCGACAGGGATGGGAATGAGCAGTTCTTC. Its protein is CASRLDRDGNEQFF.

This clonotype came up a few times. J is TRBJ2-1 and V is TRBV28; 9 bases agree with TRBD2. Germline CDR1 MDHEN, CDR2 SYDVKM. CDR3 length: 14 amino acids. Trimming cost V 7 bases and J 4 bases; bases outside gene matches: 5. Written as DNA, the CDR3 is TGTGCCAGCAAACCGGGACTAGCTTACAATGAGCAGTTCTTC. Amino acid sequence: CASKPGLAYNEQFF.

With regard to this clonotype: Being one base from a much bigger clone, this may be a read error. The V call is TRBV7-9, the J call TRBJ2-1; 9 nucleotides match TRBD2. The CDR3 runs 14 residues. Germline lookup yields CDR1 SEHNR and CDR2 FQNEAQ (reference sequence). Here the CDR3 reads CASTIAGVVDEHFF. CDR3 bases: TGTGCCAGCACCATAGCGGGAGTTGTCGATGAGCATTTCTTC.

V and J are TRBV4-2 and TRBJ2-3; 7 bases are shared with TRBD1. The CDR3 runs 17 residues. V shed 0 bases and J 5 bases; nucleotides not matched to a gene: 11. The germline CDR1 and CDR2 sequences are LGHNA and YNFKEQ. The CDR3 sequence is CASSQDGAGSGGDTQYF. The DNA for the CDR3 is TGTGCCAGCAGCCAAGATGGGGCTGGCTCAGGGGGAGATACGCAGTATTTT.

The rearrangement uses TRBV5-1 and TRBJ2-7; 7 bases fit TRBD1. The CDR3 consists of 15 residues. Trimming cost V 5 bases and J 3 bases; bases outside gene matches: 11. Germline CDR1 and CDR2: SGHRS and YFSETQ. The CDR3 DNA is TGCGCCAGCAGATCCCCGGAGACAGGGAGCTACGAGCAGTACTTC. It translates to CASRSPETGSYEQYF.

The gene calls are TRBV12-3 or TRBV12-4 and TRBJ1-1; 7 nucleotides line up with TRBD1. The CDR3 loop spans 14 amino acids. V trimming: 4 bases; J trimming: 3 bases; junction bases outside the gene matches: 5. The CDR3 DNA reads as TGTGCCAGCAGTTCGACAGGGCCGCACACTGAAGCTTTCTTT. Translating gives CASSSTGPHTEAFF.

This clonotype was observed a handful of times. The rearrangement joins TRBV24-1 to TRBJ2-1; the match to TRBD2 covers 8 bases. The CDR3 has 16 residues. The V gene end was trimmed by 5 bases and the J gene end by 6 bases; junction bases not matched to a gene: 11. Germline V gene sequence: CDR1 KGHDR, CDR2 SFDVKD. The CDR3 bases are TGTGCCACCAGTGGTAGCGGGACCGGGCCCCCCAATGAGCAGTTCTTC. Its protein product is CATSGSGTGPPNEQFF.

The genes are TRBV4-1 and TRBJ1-2, with no clear D. From germline, CDR1 is MGHRA and CDR2 YSYEKL. Trimming removed 1 base at V and 7 bases at J, with 13 bases between. The CDR3 has 14 amino acids. The CDR3 sequence: CASSQAVFSSGYTF. The CDR3 region has the DNA TGCGCCAGCAGCCAAGCTGTCTTTTCTTCTGGCTACACCTTC.

This clonotype was detected ten times or more. CDR3 loop: CASSWTERETQYF. CDR3 DNA: TGTGCCAGCAGCTGGACCGAAAGGGAGACCCAGTACTTC. The chain is built from TRBV5-5 and TRBJ2-5; no clear D gene. The CDR3 runs to 13 residues. Germline-derived CDR1 and CDR2 are SGHKS and YYEKEE (reference sequence). Trimming shortened V by 3 bases and J by 5 bases, and 11 bases separated the two germline ends.

This clonotype has a handful of counts. V and J are TRBV12-3 or TRBV12-4 and TRBJ2-2, with 10 bases fitting TRBD2. The CDR3 spans 23 residues. V dropped 2 bases and J dropped 2; count of bases not matched to a gene: 23. The CDR3: CASSLMKRGGLSKPNINTGELFF. The CDR3 nucleotides read TGTGCCAGCAGTTTAATGAAGCGGGGGGGCCTGAGCAAACCGAACATAAACACCGGGGAGCTGTTTTTT.

A single count supports this clonotype. This chain uses TRBV6-1 with TRBJ1-6; TRBD1 aligns across 9 bases. This CDR3 is 19 amino acids long. Trimming removed 4 bases from V and 7 bases from J; junction bases left unmatched: 17. Germline CDR1 reads MNHNS; CDR2 reads SASEGT. The CDR3 DNA is TGTGCCAGCAGTGCCCGGGACAGGGTCACCTATTCGGAAAATTCACCCCTCCACTTT. This translates into CASSARDRVTYSENSPLHF.

This clonotype appeared a few times. The chain uses TRBV10-3 and TRBJ2-1, with a possible D match to TRBD2 (6 bases). Germline values: CDR1 ENHRY, CDR2 SYGVKD. The CDR3 extends over 11 amino acids. V gave up 9 bases and J gave up 9 bases, with 12 bases separating them. In DNA form, the CDR3 reads TGTGCCATGAGCCAGGGAGGTGAGCAGTTCTTC. It encodes CAMSQGGEQFF.

In this sample, this clonotype turned up many times. The chain carries TRBV5-1 and TRBJ2-7, with D unresolved. The CDR3 length is 14 residues. Germline CDR1 reads SGHRS; CDR2 reads YFSETQ. Trimming took 0 bases from V and 4 from J, leaving 11 bases between them. The CDR3 loop is CASSLVGLSYEQYF. The CDR3 nucleotides read TGCGCCAGCAGCTTGGTAGGGCTATCATACGAGCAGTACTTC.

The chain is built from TRBV7-9 and TRBJ1-5; D may be TRBD1 (5 bases). This CDR3 has 16 residues. Germline CDR1 and CDR2: SEHNR and FQNEAQ (reference sequence). Trimming removed 5 bases at V and 1 base at J, with 15 bases between. CDR3 region: CASSPGSTKSNQPQHF. For the CDR3, the DNA is TGTGCCAGCAGCCCAGGGTCCACAAAGAGCAATCAGCCCCAGCATTTT.

This chain links TRBV27 with TRBJ2-1; D may be TRBD2 (6 bases). Germline CDR1 and CDR2: MNHEY and SMNVEV (reference sequence). The CDR3 totals 15 residues. Trimming shortened V by 6 bases and J by 2 bases, and 14 bases separated the two germline ends. CDR3 in amino acids: CASRVGRGPYNEQFF. CDR3 coding DNA: TGTGCCAGCAGAGTGGGGCGGGGCCCCTACAATGAGCAGTTCTTC.

This chain links TRBV5-1 with TRBJ2-3; D uncertain. V was pared by 4 bases and J by 6 bases, with 12 bases between. The CDR3 length is 13 residues. From germline, CDR1 is SGHRS and CDR2 YFSETQ. In nucleotides, the CDR3 is TGCGCCAGCAGCGCACGAACCTCCGATACGCAGTATTTT. It encodes CASSARTSDTQYF. Using reference TRBV5-1 and TRBJ2-3 for the parts outside the CDR3, the full variable domain is KAGVTQTPRYLIKTRGQQVTLSCSPISGHRSVSWYQQTPGQGLQFLFEYFSETQRNKGNFPGRFSGRQFSNSRSEMNVSTLELGDSALYLCASSARTSDTQYFGPGTRLTVL.

This chain joins TRBV2 and TRBJ2-7, with 11 bases that match TRBD2. CDR3 length: 17 residues. Germline V CDR1 and CDR2: SNHLY, FYNNEI. Trimming at V came to 8 bases and at J to 2 bases, leaving 14 bases not matched to a gene. This CDR3 reads CASWVLAGEGTPYEQYF. In nucleotides, the CDR3 is TGTGCCAGCTGGGTACTAGCGGGAGAGGGCACCCCCTACGAGCAGTACTTC.

This rearrangement joins TRBV5-1 to TRBJ2-1; 11 nucleotides line up with TRBD2. V was pared by 6 bases and J by 9 bases, with 11 bases of the junction left unmatched. Germline CDR1 and CDR2: SGHRS and YFSETQ. The CDR3 spans 15 residues. In nucleotides, the CDR3 is TGCGCCAGCACCGGGACTAGCGGCGTAAGGGGTGAGCAGTTCTTC. Translating it yields CASTGTSGVRGEQFF.

This clonotype was seen at least ten times. The chain couples TRBV5-1 to TRBJ2-2, with 7 nucleotides matching TRBD1. Unmatched junction bases numbered 4, after V lost 4 bases and J lost 4 bases. Germline V gene sequence: CDR1 SGHRS, CDR2 YFSETQ. This CDR3 comprises 14 residues. In DNA, the CDR3 is TGCGCCAGCAGCACCGGACAGGCCACCGGGGAGCTGTTTTTT. It specifies CASSTGQATGELFF.

The rearrangement links TRBV6-2 or TRBV6-3 to TRBJ1-6; 7 bases map to TRBD1. Unmatched junction bases numbered 17, after V lost 8 bases and J lost 10 bases. CDR1 is MNHEY and CDR2 is SVGEGT in the germline V gene. The CDR3 spans 16 residues. The CDR3, as DNA: TGTGCCAGCCGCCATAATCGACAGGGAGCGGGCTCACCCCTCCACTTT. It translates to CASRHNRQGAGSPLHF.

The rearrangement links TRBV20-1 to TRBJ2-7; D possibly uses TRBD1 or TRBD2 (5 bases each). CDR1 is DFQATT, CDR2 SNEGSKA, per germline (reference sequence). The CDR3 has 13 residues. V gave up 6 bases and J gave up 1 base, with 13 bases separating them. The CDR3 region is CSARTTRSYEQYF. CDR3 in DNA: TGCAGTGCCCGGACAACTAGATCCTACGAGCAGTACTTC.

The gene calls are TRBV6-5 and TRBJ2-3; D is possibly TRBD1 (5 bases). V lost 3 bases, J lost 4 bases, and 11 bases lay in between. The germline V gene encodes CDR1 MNHEY and CDR2 SVGAGI. CDR3 length: 14 residues. The CDR3 coding sequence is TGTGCCAGCAGTTATAGCAGGGTAGCAGATACGCAGTATTTT. It is translated as CASSYSRVADTQYF.

This clonotype was picked up a small number of times. The rearrangement links TRBV7-2 to TRBJ2-1; D might be TRBD1 (6 bases). V was pared by 5 bases and J by 3 bases, with 14 bases between. The CDR3 runs 15 residues. Germline CDR1 SGHTA, CDR2 FQGNSA. CDR3 region: CASSKDRPLYNEQFF. In DNA form, the CDR3 reads TGTGCCAGCAGCAAAGACAGGCCTCTCTACAATGAGCAGTTCTTC. The full variable domain, its missing parts supplied by reference TRBV7-2 and TRBJ2-1, is GAGVSQSPSNKVTEKGKDVELRCDPISGHTALYWYRQSLGQGLEFLIYFQGNSAPDKSGLPSDRFSAERTGGSVSTLTIQRTQQEDSAVYLCASSKDRPLYNEQFFGPGTRLTVL.

The rearrangement uses TRBV20-1 and TRBJ1-5; D remains ambiguous. Trimming took off 3 bases at V and 1 base at J, with 10 bases between the two ends. Germline-derived CDR1 and CDR2 are DFQATT and SNEGSKA (reference sequence). The CDR3 totals 14 residues. CDR3 sequence reads: CSASEGKSNQPQHF. The CDR3 bases are TGCAGTGCTAGCGAGGGTAAGAGCAATCAGCCCCAGCATTTT.

The rearrangement uses TRBV5-1 and TRBJ2-5; 7 nucleotides agree with TRBD2. The V and J ends lost 1 base and 2 bases, in that order; junction bases with no gene match: 26. This CDR3 has 22 residues. The germline V gene encodes CDR1 SGHRS and CDR2 YFSETQ. CDR3 loop: CASSLRRVERGLHQTTQETQYF. Written as DNA, the CDR3 is TGCGCCAGCAGCTTGAGGCGCGTTGAGCGGGGCCTACATCAGACCACACAAGAGACCCAGTACTTC. Variable domain in full (rest from reference TRBV5-1 and TRBJ2-5): KAGVTQTPRYLIKTRGQQVTLSCSPISGHRSVSWYQQTPGQGLQFLFEYFSETQRNKGNFPGRFSGRQFSNSRSEMNVSTLELGDSALYLCASSLRRVERGLHQTTQETQYFGPGTRLLVL.

This clonotype was counted many times. This sequence joins TRBV9 and TRBJ2-3; 16 bases match TRBD2. From germline, CDR1 is SGDLS and CDR2 YYNGEE. Trimming cost V 7 bases and J 5 bases; bases outside gene matches: 4. The CDR3 has 15 residues. The CDR3 loop reads CASSGTSGRGDTQYF. CDR3 nucleotides: TGTGCCAGCTCTGGGACTAGCGGGAGGGGAGATACGCAGTATTTT.

This chain connects TRBV19 to TRBJ2-5; D possibly corresponds to TRBD2 (6 bases). Germline-derived CDR1 and CDR2 are LNHDA and SQIVND (reference sequence). The CDR3 has 13 amino acids. The V end lost 3 bases, the J end lost 5 bases, and 10 bases lay between the germline ends. The CDR3 sequence is CASSIRGGETQYF. The CDR3 DNA reads TGTGCCAGTAGTATCCGTGGAGGGGAGACCCAGTACTTC.

The J gene is TRBJ2-7, the V gene TRBV7-2, with TRBD2 as a possible D gene (5 bases). This CDR3 contains 15 residues. Germline CDR1 SGHTA, CDR2 FQGNSA. Deletions cut 3 bases from V and 7 bases from J, with 19 bases between. The CDR3 sequence is CASSFADVSGVEQYF. The CDR3 DNA sequence: TGTGCCAGCAGCTTTGCCGACGTGTCCGGGGTGGAGCAGTACTTC. Looking up the rest from reference TRBV7-2 and TRBJ2-7 gives the full variable domain: GAGVSQSPSNKVTEKGKDVELRCDPISGHTALYWYRQSLGQGLEFLIYFQGNSAPDKSGLPSDRFSAERTGGSVSTLTIQRTQQEDSAVYLCASSFADVSGVEQYFGPGTRLTVT.

This clonotype occurred a few times. The gene calls are TRBV5-1 and TRBJ1-6; D gene uncertain. Germline loops: CDR1 SGHRS, CDR2 YFSETQ. There are 14 residues in the CDR3. The V end lost 0 bases, the J end lost 5 bases, and 6 bases lay between the germline ends. CDR3 DNA: TGCGCCAGCAGCTTGGAAAGAAATAATTCACCCCTCCACTTT. It specifies CASSLERNNSPLHF.